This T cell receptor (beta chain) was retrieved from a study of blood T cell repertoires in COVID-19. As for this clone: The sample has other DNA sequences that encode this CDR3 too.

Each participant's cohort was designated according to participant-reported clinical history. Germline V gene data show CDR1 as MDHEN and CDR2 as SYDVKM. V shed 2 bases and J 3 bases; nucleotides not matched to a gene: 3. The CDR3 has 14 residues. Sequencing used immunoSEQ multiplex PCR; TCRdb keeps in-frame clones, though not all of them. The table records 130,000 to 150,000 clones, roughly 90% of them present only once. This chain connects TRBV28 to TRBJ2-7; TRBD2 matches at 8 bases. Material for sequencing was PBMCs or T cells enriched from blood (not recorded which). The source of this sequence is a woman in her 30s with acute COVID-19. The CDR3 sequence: CASSLSGSSYEQYF. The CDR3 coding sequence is TGTGCCAGCAGTTTAAGCGGGAGTAGCTACGAGCAGTACTTC.